This note documents a single T cell receptor (beta chain) sequence. What it binds is not known. This sample is drawn from a study of Ad26.COV2.S vaccination and SARS-CoV-2 variants. CDR1 and CDR2 from the germline V gene are SGHTA and FQGNSA. Trimming shortened V by 1 base and J by 3 bases, and 17 bases separated the two germline ends. The CDR3 totals 17 residues. Overall study findings and caveats: Reportedly, spike-specific CD8+ and CD4+ T cell responses achieved substantial breadth once vaccination had taken place.

The treatment: 15 to 20 received Ad26.COV2.S at low or high dose, single or two shots; about 5 received placebo; per-sample allocation not given. Sampling occurred on day 63 after the first vaccine or placebo injection. The sample came from a Boston adult aged 18-55 years. TCRdb keeps only in-frame clones here, not all; method: immunoSEQ multiplex PCR. The sample has roughly 390,000 clones; more than 85% are singletons. The chain couples TRBV7-2 to TRBJ2-3; D may be TRBD2 (6 bases). The clonotype originates from a person aged 18-65 years who received the Ad26.COV2.S COVID-19 vaccine or a placebo. Sequenced here: peripheral blood, sampled in a trial of Ad26.COV2.S vaccine versus placebo. This CDR3 reads CASSLVAGGVGTDTQYF. The CDR3 DNA follows: TGTGCCAGCAGCTTAGTAGCTGGCGGGGTTGGGACAGATACGCAGTATTTT.